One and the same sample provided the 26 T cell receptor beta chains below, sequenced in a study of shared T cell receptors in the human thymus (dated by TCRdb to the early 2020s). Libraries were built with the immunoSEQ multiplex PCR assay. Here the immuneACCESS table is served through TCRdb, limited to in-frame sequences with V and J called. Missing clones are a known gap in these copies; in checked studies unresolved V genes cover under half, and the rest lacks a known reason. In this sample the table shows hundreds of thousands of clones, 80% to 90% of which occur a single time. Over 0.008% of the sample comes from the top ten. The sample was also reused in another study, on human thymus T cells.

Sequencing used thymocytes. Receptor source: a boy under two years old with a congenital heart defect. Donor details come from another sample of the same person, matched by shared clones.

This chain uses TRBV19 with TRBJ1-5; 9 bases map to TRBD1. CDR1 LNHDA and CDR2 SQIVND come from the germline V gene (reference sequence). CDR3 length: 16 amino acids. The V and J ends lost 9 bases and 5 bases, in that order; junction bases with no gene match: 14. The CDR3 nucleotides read TGTGCCAGCCAGGGACAGGGCGGGGGTGAGGATCAGCCCCAGCATTTT. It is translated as CASQGQGGGEDQPQHF.

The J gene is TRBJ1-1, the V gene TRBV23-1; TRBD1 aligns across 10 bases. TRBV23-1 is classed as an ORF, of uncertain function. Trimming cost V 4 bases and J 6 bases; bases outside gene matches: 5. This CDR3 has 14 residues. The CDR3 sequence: CASSLRQGAAEAFF. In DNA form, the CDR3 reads TGCGCCAGCAGTCTAAGACAGGGGGCAGCTGAAGCTTTCTTT.

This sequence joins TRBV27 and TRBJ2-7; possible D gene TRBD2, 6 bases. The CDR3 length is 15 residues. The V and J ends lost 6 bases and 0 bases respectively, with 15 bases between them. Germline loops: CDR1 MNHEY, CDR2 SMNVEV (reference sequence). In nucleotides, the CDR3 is TGTGCCAGCAGAAGGGACTCCTCAAGCTCCTACGAGCAGTACTTC. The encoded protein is CASRRDSSSSYEQYF.

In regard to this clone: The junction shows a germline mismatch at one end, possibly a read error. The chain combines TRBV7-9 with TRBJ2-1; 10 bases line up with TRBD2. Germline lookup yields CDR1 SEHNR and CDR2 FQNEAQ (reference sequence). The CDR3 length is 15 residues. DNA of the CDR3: TGTGCCAGCAGCTTAGGTAGCCTAGCGGGAGATCCCTGTCTCTTC. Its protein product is CASSLGSLAGDPCLF.

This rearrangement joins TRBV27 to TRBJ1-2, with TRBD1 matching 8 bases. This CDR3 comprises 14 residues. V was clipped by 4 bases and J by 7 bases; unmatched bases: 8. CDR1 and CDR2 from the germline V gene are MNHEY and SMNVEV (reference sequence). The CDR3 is CASSYRTGHGGYTF. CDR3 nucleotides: TGTGCCAGCAGTTATCGGACAGGGCATGGTGGCTACACCTTC.

The CDR3: CASTMGGHPTDTQYF. As DNA, the CDR3 is TGTGCCAGCACCATGGGGGGGCACCCCACAGATACGCAGTATTTT. The chain carries TRBV5-8 and TRBJ2-3; D is perhaps TRBD2 (7 bases). The CDR3 has 15 amino acids. CDR1 and CDR2 (germline): SGHTS, YDEGEE. Between the trimmed V and J ends, which lost 6 bases and 2 bases, there was a span of 16 bases.

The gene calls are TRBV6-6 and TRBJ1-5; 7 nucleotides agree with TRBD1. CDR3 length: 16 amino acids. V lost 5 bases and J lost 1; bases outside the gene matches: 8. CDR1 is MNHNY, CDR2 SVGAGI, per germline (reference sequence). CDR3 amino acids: CASSPGTESSNQPQHF. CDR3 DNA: TGTGCCAGCAGTCCCGGGACAGAATCCAGCAATCAGCCCCAGCATTTT.

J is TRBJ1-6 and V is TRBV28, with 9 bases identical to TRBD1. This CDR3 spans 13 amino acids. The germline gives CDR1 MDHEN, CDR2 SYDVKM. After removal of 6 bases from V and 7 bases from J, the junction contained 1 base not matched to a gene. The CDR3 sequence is CASRGTGNSPLHF. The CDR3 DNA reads TGTGCCAGCAGGGGGACAGGGAATTCACCCCTCCACTTT. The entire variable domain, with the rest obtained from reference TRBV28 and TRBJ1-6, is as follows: DVKVTQSSRYLVKRTGEKVFLECVQDMDHENMFWYRQDPGLGLRLIYFSYDVKMKEKGDIPEGYSVSREKKERFSLILESASTNQTSMYLCASRGTGNSPLHFGNGTRLTVT.

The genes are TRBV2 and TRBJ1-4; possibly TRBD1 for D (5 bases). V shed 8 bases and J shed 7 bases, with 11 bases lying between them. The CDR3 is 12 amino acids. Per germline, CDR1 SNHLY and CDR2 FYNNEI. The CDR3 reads CASAGKGEKLFF. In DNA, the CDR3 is TGTGCCAGCGCAGGGAAGGGTGAAAAACTGTTTTTT.

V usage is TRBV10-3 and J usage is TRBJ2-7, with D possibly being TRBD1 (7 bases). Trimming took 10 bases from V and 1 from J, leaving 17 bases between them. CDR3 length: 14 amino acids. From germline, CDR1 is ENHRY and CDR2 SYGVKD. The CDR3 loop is CATGGGRASYEQYF. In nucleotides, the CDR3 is TGTGCCACCGGAGGGGGCAGGGCATCCTACGAGCAGTACTTC.

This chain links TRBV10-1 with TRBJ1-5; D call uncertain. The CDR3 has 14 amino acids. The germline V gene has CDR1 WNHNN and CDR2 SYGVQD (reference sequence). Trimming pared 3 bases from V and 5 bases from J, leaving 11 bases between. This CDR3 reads CASSDQHLYQPQHF. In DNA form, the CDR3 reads TGCGCCAGCAGTGACCAACATTTATATCAGCCCCAGCATTTT.

Written as DNA, the CDR3 is TGTGCCAGTAGCCCGGGAAACCAGGAAGCTTTCTTT. This sequence encodes CASSPGNQEAFF. This sequence joins TRBV19 and TRBJ1-1; no clear D. Deletions cut 6 bases from V and 8 bases from J, with 13 bases between. The CDR3 has 12 amino acids. Germline values: CDR1 LNHDA, CDR2 SQIVND (reference sequence).

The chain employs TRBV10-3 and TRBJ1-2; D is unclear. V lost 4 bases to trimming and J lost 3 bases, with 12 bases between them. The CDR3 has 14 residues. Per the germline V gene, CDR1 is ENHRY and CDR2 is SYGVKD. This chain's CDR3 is CAISVDGGYYGYTF. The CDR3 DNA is TGTGCCATCAGTGTAGACGGAGGGTACTATGGCTACACCTTC.

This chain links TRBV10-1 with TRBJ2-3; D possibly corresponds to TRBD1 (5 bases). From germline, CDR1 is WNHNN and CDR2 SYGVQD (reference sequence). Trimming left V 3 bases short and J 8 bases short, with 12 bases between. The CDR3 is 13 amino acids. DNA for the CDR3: TGCGCCAGCAGTGATGGGGCCCCAGCTACGCAGTATTTT. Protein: CASSDGAPATQYF.

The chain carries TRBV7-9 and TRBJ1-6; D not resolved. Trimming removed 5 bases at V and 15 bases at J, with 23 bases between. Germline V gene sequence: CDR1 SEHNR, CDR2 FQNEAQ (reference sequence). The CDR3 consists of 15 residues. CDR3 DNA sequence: TGTGCCAGCAGCATAACGGGGTCGGGTGTGCGGAACCTCCACTTT. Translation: CASSITGSGVRNLHF.

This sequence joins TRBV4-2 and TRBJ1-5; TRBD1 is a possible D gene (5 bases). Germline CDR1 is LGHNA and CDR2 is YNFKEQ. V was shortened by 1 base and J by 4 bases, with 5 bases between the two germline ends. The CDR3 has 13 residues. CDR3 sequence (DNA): TGTGCCAGCAGCCAAGCAGGGAATCAGCCCCAGCATTTT. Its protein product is CASSQAGNQPQHF.

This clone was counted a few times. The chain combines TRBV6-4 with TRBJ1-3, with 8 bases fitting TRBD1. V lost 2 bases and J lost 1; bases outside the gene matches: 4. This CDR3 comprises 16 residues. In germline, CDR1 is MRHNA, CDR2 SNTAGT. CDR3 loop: CASSDQTGASGNTIYF. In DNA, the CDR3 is TGTGCCAGCAGTGACCAGACAGGGGCTTCTGGAAACACCATATATTTT.

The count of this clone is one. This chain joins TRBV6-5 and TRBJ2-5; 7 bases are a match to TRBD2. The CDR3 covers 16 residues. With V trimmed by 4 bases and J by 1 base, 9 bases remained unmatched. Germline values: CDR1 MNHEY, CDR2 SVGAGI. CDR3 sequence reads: CASSSRTRVRQETQYF. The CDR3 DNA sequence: TGTGCCAGCAGTTCACGGACTAGAGTACGCCAAGAGACCCAGTACTTC.

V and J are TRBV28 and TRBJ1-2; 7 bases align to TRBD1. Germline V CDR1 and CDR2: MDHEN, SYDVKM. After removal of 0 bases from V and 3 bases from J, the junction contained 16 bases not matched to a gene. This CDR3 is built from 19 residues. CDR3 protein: CASSLCGGPQGGTDYGYTF. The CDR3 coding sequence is TGTGCCAGCAGTTTATGCGGGGGTCCTCAGGGGGGAACGGACTATGGCTACACCTTC.

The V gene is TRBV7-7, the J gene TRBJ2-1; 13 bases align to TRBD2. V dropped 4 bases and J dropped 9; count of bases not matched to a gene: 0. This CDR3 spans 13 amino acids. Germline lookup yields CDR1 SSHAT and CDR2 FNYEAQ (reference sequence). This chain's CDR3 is CASSWTSGSEQFF. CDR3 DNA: TGTGCCAGCAGCTGGACTAGCGGGAGTGAGCAGTTCTTC.

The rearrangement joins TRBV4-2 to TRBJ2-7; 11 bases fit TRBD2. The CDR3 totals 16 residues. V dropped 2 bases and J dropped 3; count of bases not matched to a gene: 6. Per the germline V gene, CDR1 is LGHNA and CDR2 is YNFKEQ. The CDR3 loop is CASSQTTSGGNYEQYF. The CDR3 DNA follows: TGTGCCAGCAGCCAAACAACTAGCGGGGGCAACTACGAGCAGTACTTC.

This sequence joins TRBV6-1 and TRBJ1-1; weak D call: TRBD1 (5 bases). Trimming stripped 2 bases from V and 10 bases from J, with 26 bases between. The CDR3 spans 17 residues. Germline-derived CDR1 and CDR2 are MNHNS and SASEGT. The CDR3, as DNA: TGTGCCAGCAGTGAATCTGAATGTGGGGATCGGGACTGGGGAGCTTTCTTT. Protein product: CASSESECGDRDWGAFF.

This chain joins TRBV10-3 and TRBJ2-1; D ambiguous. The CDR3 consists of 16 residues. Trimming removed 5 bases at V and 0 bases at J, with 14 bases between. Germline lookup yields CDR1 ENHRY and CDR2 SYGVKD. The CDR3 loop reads CAISSGSASSYNEQFF. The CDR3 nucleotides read TGTGCCATCAGTTCCGGCAGCGCGAGCTCCTACAATGAGCAGTTCTTC.

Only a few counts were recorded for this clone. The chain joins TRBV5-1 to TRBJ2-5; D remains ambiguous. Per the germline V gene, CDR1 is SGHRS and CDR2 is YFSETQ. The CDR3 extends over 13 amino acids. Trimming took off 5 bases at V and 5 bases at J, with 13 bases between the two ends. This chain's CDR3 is CASRPPGWETQYF. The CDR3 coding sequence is TGCGCCAGCAGACCCCCAGGATGGGAGACCCAGTACTTC.

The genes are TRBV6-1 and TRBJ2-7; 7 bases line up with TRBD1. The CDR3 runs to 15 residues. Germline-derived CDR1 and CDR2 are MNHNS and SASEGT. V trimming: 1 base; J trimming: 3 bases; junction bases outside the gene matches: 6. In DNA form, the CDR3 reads TGTGCCAGCAGTGAAGAAGGAGACAGGGACTACGAGCAGTACTTC. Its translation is CASSEEGDRDYEQYF.

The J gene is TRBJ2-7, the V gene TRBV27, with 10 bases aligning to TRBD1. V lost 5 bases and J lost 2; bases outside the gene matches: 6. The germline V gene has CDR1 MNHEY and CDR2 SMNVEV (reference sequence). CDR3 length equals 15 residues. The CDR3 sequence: CASSQSGTGAYEQYF. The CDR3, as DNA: TGTGCCAGCAGTCAATCCGGGACAGGGGCCTACGAGCAGTACTTC.